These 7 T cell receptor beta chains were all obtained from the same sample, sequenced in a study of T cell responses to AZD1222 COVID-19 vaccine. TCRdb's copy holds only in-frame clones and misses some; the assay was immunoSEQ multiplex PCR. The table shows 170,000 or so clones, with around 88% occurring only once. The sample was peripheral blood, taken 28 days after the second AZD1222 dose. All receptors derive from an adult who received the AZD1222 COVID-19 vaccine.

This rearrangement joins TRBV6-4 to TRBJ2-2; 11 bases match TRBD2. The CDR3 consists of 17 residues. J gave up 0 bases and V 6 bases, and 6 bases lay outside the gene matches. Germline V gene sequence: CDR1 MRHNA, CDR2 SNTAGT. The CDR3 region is CASSILAGVTNTGELFF. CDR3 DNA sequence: TGTGCCAGCAGCATACTAGCGGGGGTAACGAACACCGGGGAGCTGTTTTTT.

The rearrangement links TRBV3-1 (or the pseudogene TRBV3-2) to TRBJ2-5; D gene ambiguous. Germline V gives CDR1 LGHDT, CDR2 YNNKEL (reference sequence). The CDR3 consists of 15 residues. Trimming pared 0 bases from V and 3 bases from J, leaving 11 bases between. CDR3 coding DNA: TGTGCCAGCAGCCAAGAGGTTGCGTGGGAAGAGACCCAGTACTTC. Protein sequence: CASSQEVAWEETQYF.

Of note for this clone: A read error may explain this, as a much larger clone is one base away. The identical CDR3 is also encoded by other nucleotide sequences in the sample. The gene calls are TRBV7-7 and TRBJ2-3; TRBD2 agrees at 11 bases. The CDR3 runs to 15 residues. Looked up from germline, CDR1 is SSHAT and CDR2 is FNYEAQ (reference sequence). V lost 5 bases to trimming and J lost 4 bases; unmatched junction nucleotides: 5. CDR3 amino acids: CASSPGTSGADTQYF. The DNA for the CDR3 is TGTGCCAGCAGCCCTGGGACTAGCGGAGCAGATACGCAGTATTTT.

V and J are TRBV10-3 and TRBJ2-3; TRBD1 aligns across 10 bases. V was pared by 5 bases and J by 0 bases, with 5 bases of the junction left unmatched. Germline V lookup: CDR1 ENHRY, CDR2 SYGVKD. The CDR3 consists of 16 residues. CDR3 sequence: CAISRGQGISTDTQYF. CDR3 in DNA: TGTGCCATCAGTAGGGGACAGGGGATAAGCACAGATACGCAGTATTTT.

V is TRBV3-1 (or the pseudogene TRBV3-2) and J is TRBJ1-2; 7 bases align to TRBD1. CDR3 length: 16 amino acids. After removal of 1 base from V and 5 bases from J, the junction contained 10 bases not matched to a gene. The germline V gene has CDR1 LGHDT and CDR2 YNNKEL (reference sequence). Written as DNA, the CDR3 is TGTGCCAGCAGCCAAGGACCCCACAGGGGTGGTTATGGCTACACCTTC. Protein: CASSQGPHRGGYGYTF.

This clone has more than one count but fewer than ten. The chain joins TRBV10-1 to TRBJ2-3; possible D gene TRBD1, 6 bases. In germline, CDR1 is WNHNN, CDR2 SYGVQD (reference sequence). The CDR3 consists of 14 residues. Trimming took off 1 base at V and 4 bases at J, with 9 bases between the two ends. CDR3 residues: CASSELQGADTQYF. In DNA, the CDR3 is TGCGCCAGCAGTGAGTTACAGGGTGCAGATACGCAGTATTTT.

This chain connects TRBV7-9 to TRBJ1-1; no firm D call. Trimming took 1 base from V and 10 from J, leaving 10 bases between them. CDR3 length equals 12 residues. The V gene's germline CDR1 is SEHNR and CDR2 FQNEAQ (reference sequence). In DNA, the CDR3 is TGTGCCAGCAGCTTAGACGTTAGCGGAGCTTTCTTT. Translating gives CASSLDVSGAFF.